These 31 T cell receptor beta chains came from one sample sequenced in a study of blood T cell repertoires in COVID-19. Generated by immunoSEQ multiplex PCR, the TCRdb table keeps only in-frame clones and is missing some. Of about 180,000 clones listed, 85% to 90% are singletons. Sequenced: peripheral blood. These receptors were obtained from a person aged 70 to 85 with COVID-19, enrolled during active disease.

The gene calls are TRBV6-5 and TRBJ2-2, with 12 bases that match TRBD1. The V segment lost 6 bases and the J segment 9 bases; nucleotides outside the gene matches: 5. The CDR3 spans 14 residues. Germline V gives CDR1 MNHEY, CDR2 SVGAGI. CDR3 nucleotides: TGTGCCAGCAGAACCGGGACAGGGGGCCGGGAGCTGTTTTTT. Amino acids: CASRTGTGGRELFF.

V and J are TRBV7-8 and TRBJ1-4; TRBD1 agrees at 9 bases. This CDR3 comprises 15 residues. Germline V gene lookup returns CDR1 SGHVS and CDR2 FQNEAQ. V dropped 3 bases and J dropped 8; count of bases not matched to a gene: 7. CDR3 amino acids: CASSFLGQGTEKLFF. Written as DNA, the CDR3 is TGTGCCAGCAGCTTTCTGGGACAGGGCACCGAAAAACTGTTTTTT.

The chain recombines TRBV5-5 with TRBJ1-5; tentative D call: TRBD1 (5 bases). The ends were cut back, 3 bases at V and 0 bases at J, with 10 bases in the middle. Germline CDR1 reads SGHKS; CDR2 reads YYEKEE (reference sequence). The length of the CDR3 is 15 residues. The CDR3 reads CASSYQGYSNQPQHF. The CDR3 DNA follows: TGTGCCAGCAGCTACCAGGGTTATAGCAATCAGCCCCAGCATTTT.

The CDR3 sequence: CASSPGTNEQFF. As DNA, the CDR3 is TGTGCCAGCAGTCCCGGGACAAATGAGCAGTTCTTC. The V gene is TRBV12-3 or TRBV12-4, the J gene TRBJ2-1; TRBD1 might be the D (6 bases). The CDR3 spans 12 residues. V shed 5 bases and J shed 7 bases, with 9 bases lying between them.

The chain carries TRBV30 and TRBJ1-2; D may be TRBD1 (5 bases). V was pared by 0 bases and J by 6 bases, with 11 bases between. The CDR3 has 13 residues. The germline V gene encodes CDR1 GTSNPN and CDR2 SVGIG (reference sequence). This chain's CDR3 is CAWSVLGLNGYTF. In nucleotides, the CDR3 is TGTGCCTGGAGTGTACTGGGACTAAATGGCTACACCTTC.

Regarding this clone: At one of its ends the junction is not consistent with the germline gene, which may arise from a read error. This rearrangement joins TRBV7-9 to TRBJ2-5; no reliable D call. This CDR3 has 11 residues. Germline V gene data show CDR1 as SEHNR and CDR2 as FQNEAQ (reference sequence). The CDR3 sequence is CASSSQATQYF. The CDR3 nucleotides are TGTGCCAGCAGCTCCCAAGCGACCCAGTACTTC.

V gene TRBV2 combines with J gene TRBJ1-4; D remains ambiguous. CDR1 is SNHLY, CDR2 FYNNEI, per germline. Trimming left V 3 bases short and J 5 bases short, with 13 bases between. This CDR3 is 15 amino acids long. The CDR3: CASSEERRLNEKLFF. Here the CDR3 DNA reads TGTGCCAGCAGTGAGGAGAGGAGACTCAATGAAAAACTGTTTTTT.

This clone occurred a few times. V and J are TRBV7-2 and TRBJ2-7; 8 bases line up with TRBD2. The CDR3 length is 16 residues. The V segment lost 4 bases and the J segment 6 bases; nucleotides outside the gene matches: 14. Looked up from germline, CDR1 is SGHTA and CDR2 is FQGNSA. The DNA for the CDR3 is TGTGCCAGCAGCTCAATACCCGGGACTAGAAGCTCCGAGCAGTACTTC. Translating gives CASSSIPGTRSSEQYF.

The chain links TRBV25-1 to TRBJ1-6; TRBD1 agrees at 9 bases. V shed 10 bases, J shed 7 bases, and the junction held 8 bases outside the gene matches. The CDR3 extends over 14 amino acids. CDR1 is MGHDK and CDR2 is SYGVNS in the germline V gene. This CDR3 is CATASGTGNSPLHF. The DNA for the CDR3 is TGTGCCACCGCGAGCGGGACAGGGAATTCACCCCTCCACTTT.

The rearrangement uses TRBV3-1 (or the pseudogene TRBV3-2) and TRBJ1-6, with 7 bases aligning to TRBD1. Germline CDR1 and CDR2: LGHDT and YNNKEL (reference sequence). Losses at the gene ends were 5 bases for V and 0 bases for J; bases not matched to a gene: 7. This CDR3 is built from 17 residues. CDR3 amino acids: CASSIRQGSSYNSPLHF. The CDR3 nucleotides read TGTGCCAGCAGCATCCGACAGGGAAGCTCCTATAATTCACCCCTCCACTTT.

The table lists this clone with a count of one. The CDR3, as DNA: TGTGCCAGCAACTCCGGCCTAACTAGCGGACAAACCTCCTACAATGAGCAGTTCTTC. This gives the protein CASNSGLTSGQTSYNEQFF. The chain links TRBV7-6 to TRBJ2-1; 8 bases line up with TRBD2. V was clipped by 7 bases and J by 0 bases; unmatched bases: 17. Looked up from germline, CDR1 is SGHVS and CDR2 is FNYEAQ. The CDR3 runs 19 residues.

This clone has just one count. The chain recombines TRBV14 with TRBJ2-5, with 11 bases identical to TRBD2. Germline assignment: CDR1 SGHDN and CDR2 FVKESK. This CDR3 is 18 amino acids long. V shed 4 bases, J shed 4 bases, and the junction held 14 bases outside the gene matches. Here the CDR3 DNA reads TGTGCCAGCAGCCGCAGACTAGCGGGGTCTCTTAAGGGAGAGACCCAGTACTTC. Translating it yields CASSRRLAGSLKGETQYF.

This chain uses TRBV7-3 with TRBJ2-1; 7 nucleotides align to TRBD2. The CDR3 consists of 15 residues. The germline CDR1 and CDR2 sequences are SGHTA and FQGTGA. Losses at the gene ends were 2 bases for V and 4 bases for J; bases not matched to a gene: 5. The CDR3 DNA reads TGTGCCAGCAGCTTAGGTGGGAGGGTGTACAATGAGCAGTTCTTC. This sequence encodes CASSLGGRVYNEQFF. Full variable domain (outside the CDR3, taken from reference TRBV7-3 and TRBJ2-1): GAGVSQTPSNKVTEKGKYVELRCDPISGHTALYWYRQSLGQGPEFLIYFQGTGAADDSGLPNDRFFAVRPEGSVSTLKIQRTERGDSAVYLCASSLGGRVYNEQFFGPGTRLTVL.

V is TRBV7-3 and J is TRBJ2-5; 10 bases align to TRBD1. The CDR3 is 15 amino acids. CDR1 and CDR2 (germline): SGHTA, FQGTGA. Trimming took 7 bases from V and 2 from J; bases not matched to a gene: 7. The CDR3 spells CASTPGQGFQETQYF. The CDR3 DNA reads as TGTGCCAGCACCCCGGGACAGGGGTTTCAAGAGACCCAGTACTTC.

The genes are TRBV7-9 and TRBJ2-1; TRBD2 might be the D (6 bases). CDR1 is SEHNR, CDR2 FQNEAQ, per germline (reference sequence). The CDR3 loop spans 14 amino acids. V lost 1 base to trimming and J lost 6 bases, with 10 bases between them. The DNA for the CDR3 is TGTGCCAGCAGCTTAGGTGGGGGAGGCAATGAGCAGTTCTTC. Translating gives CASSLGGGGNEQFF.

The V gene is TRBV11-3, the J gene TRBJ1-1; the match to TRBD1 covers 7 bases. J gave up 1 base and V 5 bases, and 4 bases lay outside the gene matches. The CDR3 is 14 amino acids. Per germline, CDR1 SGHNT and CDR2 YENEEA. Here the CDR3 DNA reads TGTGCCAGCAGCCGGGACAGCTGGAACACTGAAGCTTTCTTT. This gives the protein CASSRDSWNTEAFF.

This chain links TRBV5-1 with TRBJ2-7; D is unresolved. CDR3 size: 14 residues. The V end was cut by 0 bases, the J end by 1 base, with 8 bases between. CDR1 is SGHRS, CDR2 YFSETQ, per germline. This chain's CDR3 is CASSLGQVSYEQYF. CDR3 nucleotides: TGCGCCAGCAGCTTGGGGCAGGTTTCCTACGAGCAGTACTTC.

This clone was picked up one time. The rearrangement uses TRBV28 and TRBJ2-1, with D unresolved. V was clipped by 6 bases and J by 6 bases, with 9 bases between them. CDR1 is MDHEN, CDR2 SYDVKM, per germline. The CDR3 consists of 12 residues. The CDR3 DNA reads as TGTGCCAGCAGCCACCCGGGCAATGAGCAGTTCTTC. Residues: CASSHPGNEQFF.

The chain employs TRBV4-2 and TRBJ1-5; D gene unclear. V dropped 0 bases and J dropped 7 bases, with 10 bases sitting between them. Germline assignment: CDR1 LGHNA and CDR2 YNFKEQ. CDR3 size: 14 residues. The CDR3 loop is CASSQDGGVQPQHF. In nucleotides, the CDR3 is TGTGCCAGCAGCCAAGATGGCGGGGTCCAGCCCCAGCATTTT.

This chain uses TRBV5-1 with TRBJ2-5; possible D gene TRBD1, 6 bases. Germline V gene sequence: CDR1 SGHRS, CDR2 YFSETQ. CDR3 size: 15 residues. Trimming stripped 3 bases from V and 5 bases from J, with 17 bases between. CDR3: CASSSDRTARETQYF. CDR3 DNA: TGCGCCAGCAGCTCCGACAGGACGGCGAGGGAGACCCAGTACTTC.

This clone was recorded a few times. This rearrangement joins TRBV10-2 to TRBJ1-5; D gene ambiguous. Germline V gene sequence: CDR1 WSHSY, CDR2 SAAADI. The V end was cut by 6 bases, the J end by 4 bases, with 13 bases between. The CDR3 length is 14 residues. CDR3 DNA: TGCGCCAGCAGGGATCCGGGGTTGAATCAGCCCCAGCATTTT. The encoded protein is CASRDPGLNQPQHF.

The chain couples TRBV21-1 to TRBJ1-1; TRBD1, the D gene given by the table, was not confirmed from the DNA. TRBV21-1 is labeled a pseudogene. The CDR3 runs 17 residues. In DNA, the CDR3 is TGTGCCAGCAGCAACGAGTCGCGAGGGACACCGAACACTGAAGCTTTCTTT. Protein sequence: CASSNESRGTPNTEAFF.

This rearrangement joins TRBV5-1 to TRBJ2-5, with TRBD2 matching 9 bases. This CDR3 has 16 amino acids. Germline trimming cut 1 base from V and 3 bases from J; bases unmatched to any gene: 7. Per germline, CDR1 SGHRS and CDR2 YFSETQ. CDR3 sequence: CASSLRPSGIEETQYF. The CDR3 nucleotides are TGCGCCAGCAGCTTGCGTCCTAGCGGGATAGAAGAGACCCAGTACTTC.

The CDR3 reads CASSLAGAGAYEQYF. Here the CDR3 DNA reads TGTGCCAGCAGTTTGGCGGGAGCGGGCGCCTACGAGCAGTACTTC. This chain connects TRBV6-2 or TRBV6-3 to TRBJ2-7, with 7 bases that match TRBD2. Germline CDR1 is MNHEY and CDR2 is SVGEGT. The CDR3 contains 15 residues. Unmatched junction bases numbered 8, after V lost 4 bases and J lost 2 bases.

The rearrangement uses TRBV7-6 and TRBJ2-7; 8 bases map to TRBD2. From germline, CDR1 is SGHVS and CDR2 FNYEAQ. Trimming took 5 bases from V and 3 from J; bases not matched to a gene: 15. CDR3 length: 17 residues. DNA for the CDR3: TGTGCCAGCAGCCCTAAGGAAGGGGGGACTAGTGACTACGAGCAGTACTTC. Protein sequence: CASSPKEGGTSDYEQYF.

The chain carries TRBV10-3 and TRBJ2-2; 8 nucleotides line up with TRBD1. The trim removed 4 bases at V and 6 bases at J, leaving 7 bases unmatched. CDR1 is ENHRY, CDR2 SYGVKD, per germline. The CDR3 loop spans 15 amino acids. CDR3: CAISVDRGSSGELFF. CDR3 sequence (DNA): TGTGCCATCAGTGTAGACAGGGGATCATCCGGGGAGCTGTTTTTT.

This clone has only one observation. J is TRBJ2-7 and V is TRBV5-1, with TRBD2 identical over 12 bases. Germline CDR1 reads SGHRS; CDR2 reads YFSETQ. The CDR3 is 16 residues long. V lost 4 bases, J lost 2 bases, and 7 bases stayed unmatched. CDR3 protein: CASSTTLAGGTYEQYF. As DNA, the CDR3 is TGCGCCAGCAGCACCACACTAGCGGGAGGTACCTACGAGCAGTACTTC.

This CDR3 is CASSQTPGNSNQPQHF. CDR3 DNA: TGCGCCAGCAGCCAAACTCCGGGAAATAGCAATCAGCCCCAGCATTTT. The V call is TRBV4-1, the J call TRBJ1-5; D uncertain. Germline V CDR1 and CDR2: MGHRA, YSYEKL. Between the trimmed V and J ends, which lost 2 bases and 0 bases, there was a span of 11 bases. This CDR3 region has 16 residues.

The genes are TRBV6-6 and TRBJ1-4; 8 positions match TRBD1. Unmatched junction bases numbered 6, after V lost 4 bases and J lost 8 bases. Per germline, CDR1 MNHNY and CDR2 SVGAGI (reference sequence). This CDR3 has 14 residues. CDR3 DNA sequence: TGTGCCAGCAGTTCAGACAGGGGACGGGAAAAACTGTTTTTT. As protein: CASSSDRGREKLFF.

The chain combines TRBV10-3 with TRBJ2-3; possible D gene TRBD2, 6 bases. CDR1 is ENHRY, CDR2 SYGVKD, per germline. V gave up 2 bases and J gave up 0 bases, with 12 bases separating them. This CDR3 is built from 16 residues. The CDR3 is CAISEDSGTSTDTQYF. CDR3 DNA: TGTGCCATCAGTGAGGATAGCGGAACTAGCACAGATACGCAGTATTTT.

The V gene is TRBV5-8, the J gene TRBJ1-2; 7 positions agree with TRBD1. V trimming: 0 bases; J trimming: 5 bases; junction bases outside the gene matches: 4. The germline V gene encodes CDR1 SGHTS and CDR2 YDEGEE. This CDR3 is built from 14 residues. The CDR3 coding sequence is TGTGCCAGCAGCTTGGTTCCGGGACAGTATGGCTACACCTTC. Residues: CASSLVPGQYGYTF.